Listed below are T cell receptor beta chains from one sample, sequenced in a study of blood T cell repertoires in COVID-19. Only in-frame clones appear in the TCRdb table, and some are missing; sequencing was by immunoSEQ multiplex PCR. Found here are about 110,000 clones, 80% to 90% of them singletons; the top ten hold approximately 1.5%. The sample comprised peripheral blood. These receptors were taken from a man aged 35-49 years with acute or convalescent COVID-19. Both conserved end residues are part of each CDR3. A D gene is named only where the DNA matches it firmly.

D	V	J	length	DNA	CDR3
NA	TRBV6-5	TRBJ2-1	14	TGTGCCAGCAGTTACTCGGGGGGTCGCAATGAGCAGTTCTTC	CASSYSGGRNEQFF
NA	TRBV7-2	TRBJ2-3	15	TGTGCCAGCAGCGTTACCGTAGCGGCAGCAGATACGCAGTATTTT	CASSVTVAAADTQYF
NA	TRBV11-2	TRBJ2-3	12	TGTGCCAGCAGCTTAGCGGCAGATACGCAGTATTTT	CASSLAADTQYF
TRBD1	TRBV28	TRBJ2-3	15	TGTGCCAGCAGACCCCGACAGGGGGTGAGAGATACGCAGTATTTT	CASRPRQGVRDTQYF
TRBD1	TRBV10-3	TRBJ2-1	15	TGTGCCATCAGCAATCCAGGACAGGGATACAATGAGCAGTTCTTC	CAISNPGQGYNEQFF
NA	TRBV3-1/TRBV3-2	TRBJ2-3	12	TGTGCCAGCAGCCCCCAGGGGAGTACGCAGTATTTT	CASSPQGSTQYF
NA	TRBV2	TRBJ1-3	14	TGTGCCAGCGAGGCACGCTTCTCTGGAAACACCATATATTTT	CASEARFSGNTIYF
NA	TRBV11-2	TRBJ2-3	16	TGTGCCAGCAGCTGGGGCGGGGCCATAAACACAGATACGCAGTATTTT	CASSWGGAINTDTQYF
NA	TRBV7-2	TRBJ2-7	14	TGTGCCAGCAGCTTAATTAGCGGAAGCTACGAGCAGTACTTC	CASSLISGSYEQYF
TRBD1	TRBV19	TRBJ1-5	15	TGTGCCAGTAGTATCTCCGGGACAGGCTATCAGCCCCAGCATTTT	CASSISGTGYQPQHF